Following are 28 T cell receptor beta chains from one sample sequenced in a study of shared clonotypes between healthy human individuals. TCRdb's copy holds only in-frame clones and misses some; the assay was immunoSEQ multiplex PCR. Of roughly 320,000 clones in the sample, roughly 84% are singletons; the top ten hold 15% to 20%. The sample consisted of memory CD8+ T cells sorted from blood. The subset is: CD45RO+ cells pooled with CCR7-negative TemRA cells. The receptors stem from a man younger than 35 in good health.

The chain uses TRBV10-2 and TRBJ1-1, with D maybe TRBD1 (5 bases). V shed 3 bases and J shed 6 bases, with 17 bases lying between them. The CDR3 length is 15 residues. Germline CDR1 is WSHSY and CDR2 is SAAADI. Here the CDR3 DNA reads TGCGCCAGCAGTGATGTACTTGGGACGGCGCCTGAAGCTTTCTTT. Its protein product is CASSDVLGTAPEAFF.

This chain joins TRBV14 and TRBJ2-2; D is unresolved. Trimming pared 4 bases from V and 4 bases from J, leaving 10 bases between. CDR1 is SGHDN and CDR2 is FVKESK in the germline V gene. The CDR3 totals 14 residues. As DNA, the CDR3 is TGTGCCAGCAGCCTGCTGGAGAGCACCGGGGAGCTGTTTTTT. Translation: CASSLLESTGELFF. Filled out from reference TRBV14 and TRBJ2-2, the complete variable domain reads EAGVTQFPSHSVIEKGQTVTLRCDPISGHDNLYWYRRVMGKEIKFLLHFVKESKQDESGMPNNRFLAERTGGTYSTLKVQPAELEDSGVYFCASSLLESTGELFFGEGSRLTVL.

V and J are TRBV2 and TRBJ2-7; D gene uncertain. The ends were cut back, 7 bases at V and 3 bases at J, with 16 bases in the middle. The CDR3 has 14 amino acids. Looked up from germline, CDR1 is SNHLY and CDR2 is FYNNEI. Here the CDR3 reads CASTPSVYNYEQYF. The CDR3 DNA follows: TGTGCCAGCACCCCCTCCGTCTACAACTACGAGCAGTACTTC.

This sequence joins TRBV19 and TRBJ2-7, with a weak D call TRBD1 (5 bases). The CDR3 extends over 15 amino acids. Germline assignment: CDR1 LNHDA and CDR2 SQIVND (reference sequence). V was trimmed by 3 bases and J by 3 bases, leaving 15 bases between them. This CDR3 is CASSILATAVYEQYF. CDR3 in DNA: TGTGCCAGTAGTATCCTTGCGACAGCCGTCTACGAGCAGTACTTC.

V and J are TRBV5-6 and TRBJ1-1; D is possibly TRBD1 (5 bases). Germline values: CDR1 SGHDT, CDR2 YYEEEE. V lost 0 bases and J lost 0, with 6 bases in between. CDR3 size: 14 residues. CDR3 amino acids: CASSLGGVNTEAFF. The CDR3 bases are TGTGCCAGCAGCTTGGGAGGGGTGAACACTGAAGCTTTCTTT.

The J gene is TRBJ2-7, the V gene TRBV6-5; 9 nucleotides match TRBD1. The CDR3 loop spans 14 amino acids. V trimming: 6 bases; J trimming: 5 bases; junction bases outside the gene matches: 8. Germline V CDR1 and CDR2: MNHEY, SVGAGI. The CDR3 sequence is CASRVGTGFHEQYF. As DNA, the CDR3 is TGTGCCAGCAGGGTCGGGACAGGGTTCCACGAGCAGTACTTC.

This sequence joins TRBV28 and TRBJ1-2; 10 bases fit TRBD1. The CDR3 has 19 amino acids. CDR1 and CDR2 from the germline V gene are MDHEN and SYDVKM. After removal of 7 bases from V and 1 base from J, the junction contained 18 bases not matched to a gene. DNA of the CDR3: TGTGCCAGCACCCCGGGAAGGGACAGGGGCGAGGGGGGTAACTATGGCTACACCTTC. Translation gives CASTPGRDRGEGGNYGYTF.

This chain connects TRBV5-6 to TRBJ2-7; D is possibly TRBD1 (5 bases). The germline gives CDR1 SGHDT, CDR2 YYEEEE. The CDR3 runs 13 residues. Trimming stripped 4 bases from V and 0 bases from J, with 8 bases between. CDR3 protein: CASSAQDSYEQYF. CDR3 nucleotides: TGTGCCAGCAGCGCACAGGACTCCTACGAGCAGTACTTC.

The chain joins TRBV9 to TRBJ1-1, with D perhaps TRBD1 (5 bases). The germline V and J ends were trimmed by 0 bases and 0 bases, with 9 bases remaining between them. This CDR3 region has 15 residues. CDR1 SGDLS and CDR2 YYNGEE come from the germline V gene. The CDR3 sequence is CASSVEGDLNTEAFF. As DNA, the CDR3 is TGTGCCAGCAGCGTAGAAGGGGACTTGAACACTGAAGCTTTCTTT.

V is TRBV19 and J is TRBJ2-1; 7 bases are shared with TRBD1. The length of the CDR3 is 13 residues. With V trimmed by 5 bases and J by 4 bases, 2 bases remained unmatched. Germline-derived CDR1 and CDR2 are LNHDA and SQIVND (reference sequence). This chain's CDR3 is CASSWDRYNEQFF. As DNA, the CDR3 is TGTGCCAGTAGTTGGGACAGATACAATGAGCAGTTCTTC.

The chain joins TRBV4-3 to TRBJ2-1, with a tentative D call TRBD2 (6 bases). Trimming left V 2 bases short and J 9 bases short, with 11 bases between. Germline CDR1 is LGHNA and CDR2 is YSLEER. The CDR3 extends over 13 amino acids. CDR3 sequence reads: CASSQSLASEQFF. Written as DNA, the CDR3 is TGCGCCAGCAGCCAATCACTAGCATCTGAGCAGTTCTTC.

The chain employs TRBV9 and TRBJ2-1; TRBD1 matches 9 bases. Trimming took 4 bases from V and 7 from J; bases not matched to a gene: 9. Looked up from germline, CDR1 is SGDLS and CDR2 is YYNGEE. There are 15 residues in the CDR3. The CDR3 region has the DNA TGTGCCAGCAGCATACAGGGGGCGGCAATGAATGAGCAGTTCTTC. Translating it yields CASSIQGAAMNEQFF.

The J gene is TRBJ1-1, the V gene TRBV27; a weak D match, TRBD1 (6 bases). Trimming took 6 bases from V and 4 from J, leaving 18 bases between them. CDR3 size: 15 residues. From germline, CDR1 is MNHEY and CDR2 SMNVEV (reference sequence). DNA for the CDR3: TGTGCCAGCAGCCCAATCGTGGGGGCGTCCACTGAAGCTTTCTTT. Its translation: CASSPIVGASTEAFF.

V and J are TRBV29-1 and TRBJ2-1, with D tentatively TRBD1 (5 bases). The CDR3 has 17 residues. Trimming took 1 base from V and 4 from J, leaving 20 bases between them. The germline gives CDR1 SQVTM, CDR2 ANQGSEA. The CDR3 DNA reads as TGCAGCGTTGAAGGGTGGCAAGGCAGGGCAGAATACAATGAGCAGTTCTTC. Translating gives CSVEGWQGRAEYNEQFF.

The chain carries TRBV18 and TRBJ1-1; possible D gene TRBD1, 6 bases. The V gene's germline CDR1 is KGHSH and CDR2 LQKENI. V was pared by 3 bases and J by 0 bases, with 17 bases between. This CDR3 is 17 amino acids long. The DNA for the CDR3 is TGTGCCAGCTCACCCAGCAGGGGCACGGAACTGAACACTGAAGCTTTCTTT. Protein: CASSPSRGTELNTEAFF.

This clone was recorded at least ten times. The rearrangement joins TRBV6-5 to TRBJ1-5; 9 nucleotides align to TRBD1. CDR3 size: 14 residues. Germline lookup yields CDR1 MNHEY and CDR2 SVGAGI. Trimming removed 6 bases from V and 7 bases from J; junction bases left unmatched: 7. CDR3 DNA: TGTGCCAGCAGACAACAGGGGGCAAGCCAGCCCCAGCATTTT. This translates into CASRQQGASQPQHF.

This chain uses TRBV2 with TRBJ2-1; D may be TRBD2 (6 bases). The CDR3 has 15 amino acids. CDR1 is SNHLY, CDR2 FYNNEI, per germline. V lost 6 bases, J lost 4 bases, and 16 bases lay in between. CDR3 sequence (DNA): TGTGCCAGCAGGGGGGAGCCCGGGAGTTACAATGAGCAGTTCTTC. It yields the protein CASRGEPGSYNEQFF.

The chain joins TRBV6-5 to TRBJ1-4, with 7 bases that match TRBD1. From germline, CDR1 is MNHEY and CDR2 SVGAGI. V lost 2 bases to trimming and J lost 7 bases; unmatched junction nucleotides: 7. This CDR3 spans 15 amino acids. CDR3: CASSYRGPTTEKLFF. The CDR3 DNA sequence: TGTGCCAGCAGTTACAGGGGGCCAACGACTGAAAAACTGTTTTTT.

This clone appeared once. This rearrangement joins TRBV9 to TRBJ2-7; tentative D call: TRBD2 (6 bases). Germline CDR1 reads SGDLS; CDR2 reads YYNGEE. V was cut by 0 bases and J by 3 bases, with 10 bases left in between. The CDR3 runs to 14 residues. The CDR3 DNA sequence: TGTGCCAGCAGCGTAGCTTCGGGGGACTACGAGCAGTACTTC. Encoded protein: CASSVASGDYEQYF.

CDR3 sequence: CASSYGPHLNTEAFF. The CDR3 DNA follows: TGCGCCAGCAGTTACGGTCCACATCTCAACACTGAAGCTTTCTTT. The V and J genes are TRBV5-1 and TRBJ1-1, with D unclear. The germline V gene has CDR1 SGHRS and CDR2 YFSETQ. Trimming removed 5 bases from V and 2 bases from J, with 16 bases in between. This CDR3 contains 15 residues.

The V call is TRBV10-3, the J call TRBJ2-7, with D tentatively TRBD2 (5 bases). With 4 bases removed from V and 2 bases from J, the gap between germline ends came to 12 bases. Per the germline V gene, CDR1 is ENHRY and CDR2 is SYGVKD. There are 14 residues in the CDR3. The CDR3 region is CAISGYRETYEQYF. CDR3 bases: TGTGCCATCAGTGGATACCGGGAAACCTACGAGCAGTACTTC.

V gene TRBV7-9 combines with J gene TRBJ2-7; D possibly matches TRBD1 or TRBD2 (5 bases each). CDR3 size: 14 residues. V was cut by 3 bases and J by 1 base, with 10 bases left in between. Germline lookup yields CDR1 SEHNR and CDR2 FQNEAQ (reference sequence). The chain's CDR3 is CASSFGGSSYEQYF. In nucleotides, the CDR3 is TGTGCCAGCAGCTTTGGGGGTTCATCCTACGAGCAGTACTTC.

The V and J genes are TRBV29-1 and TRBJ1-1, with 8 nucleotides matching TRBD1. J was trimmed by 6 bases and V by 4 bases; bases with no gene match: 10. Germline CDR1 is SQVTM and CDR2 is ANQGSEA. The CDR3 spans 14 residues. CDR3 DNA sequence: TGCAGCGTTGGTCAACTCACAGGGGGGGCTGAAGCTTTCTTT. As protein: CSVGQLTGGAEAFF.

The chain couples TRBV2 to TRBJ2-7; 7 bases agree with TRBD1. The germline V gene encodes CDR1 SNHLY and CDR2 FYNNEI. The CDR3 has 15 residues. V lost 8 bases and J lost 5; bases outside the gene matches: 15. CDR3 sequence reads: CASRAWQGEIDEQYF. Here the CDR3 DNA reads TGTGCCAGCCGGGCGTGGCAGGGGGAGATCGACGAGCAGTACTTC. Drawing the rest from reference TRBV2 and TRBJ2-7, the complete variable domain is EPEVTQTPSHQVTQMGQEVILRCVPISNHLYFYWYRQILGQKVEFLVSFYNNEISEKSEIFDDQFSVERPDGSNFTLKIRSTKLEDSAMYFCASRAWQGEIDEQYFGPGTRLTVT.

This clone was found once. The J gene is TRBJ1-2, the V gene TRBV9, with 10 bases matching TRBD1. Germline-derived CDR1 and CDR2 are SGDLS and YYNGEE. Trimming took 1 base from V and 4 from J; bases not matched to a gene: 13. The CDR3 covers 18 residues. The CDR3 protein is CASSVHPRQGAIGYGYTF. CDR3 bases: TGTGCCAGCAGCGTACATCCGAGACAGGGGGCTATCGGCTATGGCTACACCTTC.

The J gene is TRBJ2-7, the V gene TRBV28; D is undetermined. The CDR3 spans 11 residues. With 8 bases removed from V and 3 bases from J, the gap between germline ends came to 8 bases. Germline assignment: CDR1 MDHEN and CDR2 SYDVKM. The CDR3 is CASGLNYEQYF. CDR3 in DNA: TGTGCCAGCGGTCTAAACTACGAGCAGTACTTC. Full variable domain (missing parts from reference TRBV28 and TRBJ2-7): DVKVTQSSRYLVKRTGEKVFLECVQDMDHENMFWYRQDPGLGLRLIYFSYDVKMKEKGDIPEGYSVSREKKERFSLILESASTNQTSMYLCASGLNYEQYFGPGTRLTVT.

The chain employs TRBV2 and TRBJ2-1; D may correspond to TRBD1 or TRBD2 (5 bases each). The CDR3 sequence is 16 residues long. V lost 8 bases and J 3 bases, leaving 20 bases between the germline ends. The germline V gene has CDR1 SNHLY and CDR2 FYNNEI. The CDR3 sequence: CASEAKGLGVYNEQFF. The CDR3 coding sequence is TGTGCCAGCGAAGCTAAGGGGCTGGGGGTCTACAATGAGCAGTTCTTC. Based on the CDR3 plus reference TRBV2 and TRBJ2-1, the full variable domain is EPEVTQTPSHQVTQMGQEVILRCVPISNHLYFYWYRQILGQKVEFLVSFYNNEISEKSEIFDDQFSVERPDGSNFTLKIRSTKLEDSAMYFCASEAKGLGVYNEQFFGPGTRLTVL.

This clone has just one count. The chain has TRBV5-8 and TRBJ2-7; a possible D gene is TRBD2 (7 bases). CDR1 and CDR2 (germline): SGHTS, YDEGEE. CDR3 size: 14 residues. Trimming pared 10 bases from V and 4 bases from J, leaving 21 bases between. CDR3 bases: TGTGCCCAAGAGGGGGGGGCCTCACGATACGAGCAGTACTTC. This sequence encodes CAQEGGASRYEQYF.